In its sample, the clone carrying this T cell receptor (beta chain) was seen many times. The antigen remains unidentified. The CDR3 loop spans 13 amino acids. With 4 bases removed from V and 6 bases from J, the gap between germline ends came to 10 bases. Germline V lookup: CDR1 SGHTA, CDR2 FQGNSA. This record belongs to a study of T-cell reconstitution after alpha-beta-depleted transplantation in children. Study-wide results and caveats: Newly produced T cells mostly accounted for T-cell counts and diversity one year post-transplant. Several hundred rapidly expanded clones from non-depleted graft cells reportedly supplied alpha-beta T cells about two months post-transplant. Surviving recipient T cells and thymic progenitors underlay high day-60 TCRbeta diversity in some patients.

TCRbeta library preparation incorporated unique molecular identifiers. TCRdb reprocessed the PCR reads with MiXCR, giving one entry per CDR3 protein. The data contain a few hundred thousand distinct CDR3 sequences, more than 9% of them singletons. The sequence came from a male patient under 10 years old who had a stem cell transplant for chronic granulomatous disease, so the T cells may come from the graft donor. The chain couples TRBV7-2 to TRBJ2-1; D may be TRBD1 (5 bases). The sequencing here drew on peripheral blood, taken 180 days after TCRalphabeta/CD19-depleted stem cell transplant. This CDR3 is CASSSHRGNEQFF. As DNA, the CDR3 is TGTGCCAGCAGCTCCCATAGGGGCAATGAGCAGTTCTTC.